This T cell receptor beta chain was obtained from a study of regulatory T cells in long-lasting Graves disease. This clonotype showed up many times. Its antigen is as yet unknown. Building the TCR beta libraries relied on iRepertoire HTBI primers, and CDR3 regions underwent Arm-PCR. Each CDR3 protein gets one entry after TCRdb re-called the multiplex PCR reads with MiXCR. The data hold hundreds of thousands of distinct CDR3 sequences, with about 13% observed a single time. Sample time point: newly diagnosed GD, antithyroid drugs for less than 3 months. With RNA extracted from PBMCs as input, the TCR library was made. Findings and limits, study-wide: TCR diversity was lower in persistent than newly diagnosed Graves' disease.

The CDR3 contains 14 residues. Losses at the gene ends were 7 bases for V and 4 bases for J; bases not matched to a gene: 7. Germline CDR1 SNHLY, CDR2 FYNNEI. These data also featured in a second study, about T cells in Graves' hyperthyroidism and ophthalmopathy. From that study: Most expanded thyroid clonotypes above 0.001 also appeared in blood.

This rearrangement joins TRBV2 to TRBJ2-3; 8 nucleotides line up with TRBD2. This clonotype was obtained from a man under 40 with Graves disease. The material was peripheral blood mononuclear cells (PBMCs), obtained at new diagnosis, from a patient treated with antithyroid drugs. This CDR3 reads CASKASGSSDTQYF. The CDR3 DNA is TGTGCCAGCAAGGCTAGCGGGTCATCAGATACGCAGTATTTT.